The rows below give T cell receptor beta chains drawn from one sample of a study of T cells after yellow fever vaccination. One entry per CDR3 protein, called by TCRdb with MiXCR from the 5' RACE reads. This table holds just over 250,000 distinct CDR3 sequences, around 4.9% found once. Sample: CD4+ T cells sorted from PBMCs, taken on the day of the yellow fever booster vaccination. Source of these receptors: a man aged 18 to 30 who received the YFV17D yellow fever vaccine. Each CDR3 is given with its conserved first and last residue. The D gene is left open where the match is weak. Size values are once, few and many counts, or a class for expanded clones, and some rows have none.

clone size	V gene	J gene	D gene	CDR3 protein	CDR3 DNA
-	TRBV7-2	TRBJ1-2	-	CASSVRVNYGYTF	TGTGCCAGCAGCGTACGGGTTAACTATGGCTACACCTTC
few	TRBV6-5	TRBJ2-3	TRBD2	CASSYGAGGLVADTQYF	TGTGCCAGCAGTTACGGGGCGGGGGGGCTCGTCGCAGATACGCAGTATTTT
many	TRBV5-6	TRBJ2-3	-	CASSPQGNTQYF	TGTGCCAGCAGCCCACAGGGAAATACGCAGTATTTT
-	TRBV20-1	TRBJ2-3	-	CSASPSEGGADTQYF	TGCAGTGCTAGTCCCTCGGAGGGGGGAGCAGATACGCAGTATTTT
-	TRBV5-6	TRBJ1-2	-	CASSRREHYGYTF	TGTGCCAGCAGCAGGAGGGAGCACTATGGCTACACCTTC
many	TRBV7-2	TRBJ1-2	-	CASSLASGQNYTF	TGTGCCAGCAGCTTAGCCAGTGGACAGAACTACACCTTC
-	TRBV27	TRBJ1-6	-	CAGRAGVSPLHF	TGTGCCGGCAGGGCAGGGGTCTCACCCCTCCACTTT
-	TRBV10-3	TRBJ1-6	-	CAISESTRGNSPLHF	TGTGCCATCAGTGAGTCGACCAGGGGAAATTCACCCCTCCACTTT
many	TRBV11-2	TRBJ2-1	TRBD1	CASSYRGNYEQFF	TGTGCCAGCAGTTACAGGGGGAACTATGAGCAGTTCTTC
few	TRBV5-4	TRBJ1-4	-	CASSPTGALNEKLFF	TGTGCCAGCAGTCCCACCGGGGCCCTAAATGAAAAACTGTTTTTT
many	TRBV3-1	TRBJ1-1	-	CASSHGDGRNEAFF	TGTGCCAGCAGCCATGGGGACGGACGAAATGAAGCTTTCTTT
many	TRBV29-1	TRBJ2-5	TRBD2	CSATSGGQETQYF	TGCAGCGCCACGTCCGGGGGGCAAGAGACCCAGTACTTC
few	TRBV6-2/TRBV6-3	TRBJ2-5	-	CASIRRGVKETQYF	TGTGCCAGCATACGTAGGGGGGTGAAAGAGACCCAGTACTTC
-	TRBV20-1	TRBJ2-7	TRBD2	CSATRPGLAPYEQYF	TGCAGTGCCACGCGGCCGGGACTAGCCCCCTACGAGCAGTACTTC
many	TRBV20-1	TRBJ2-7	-	CSARDQGKGYEQYF	TGCAGTGCTAGAGATCAGGGTAAAGGCTACGAGCAGTACTTC
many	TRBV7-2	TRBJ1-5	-	CASSWVNNQPQHF	TGTGCCAGCAGCTGGGTCAACAATCAGCCCCAGCATTTT
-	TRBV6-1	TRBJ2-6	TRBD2	CATGRGAGANVLTF	TGTGCCACGGGGAGGGGAGCTGGGGCCAACGTCCTGACTTTC
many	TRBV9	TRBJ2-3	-	CASSVSFGLWADTQYF	TGTGCCAGCAGCGTCTCCTTCGGTTTGTGGGCGGATACGCAGTATTTT
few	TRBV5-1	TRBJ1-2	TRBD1	CASSLGPGGRGGYTF	TGCGCCAGCAGCTTGGGCCCAGGGGGCCGCGGTGGCTACACCTTC
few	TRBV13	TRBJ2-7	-	CASSVTVYEQYF	TGTGCCAGCAGCGTGACAGTCTACGAGCAGTACTTC
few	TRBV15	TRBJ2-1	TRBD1	CATSRDGDSYNEQFF	TGTGCCACCAGCAGAGATGGGGACAGCTACAATGAGCAGTTCTTC
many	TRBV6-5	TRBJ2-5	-	CASSYGGGETQYF	TGTGCCAGCAGTTACGGTGGTGGAGAGACCCAGTACTTC
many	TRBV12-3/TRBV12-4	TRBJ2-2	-	CASSLRGISTGELFF	TGTGCCAGCAGTTTGCGGGGAATAAGCACCGGGGAGCTGTTTTTT
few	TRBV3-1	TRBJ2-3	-	CASSQAWDRNTDTQYF	TGTGCCAGCAGCCAAGCTTGGGACCGAAACACAGATACGCAGTATTTT
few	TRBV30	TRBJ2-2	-	CAWSGGGGQNTGELFF	TGTGCCTGGAGCGGAGGCGGCGGACAGAACACCGGGGAGCTGTTTTTT
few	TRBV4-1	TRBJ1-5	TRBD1	CASSHRGLDSNQPQHF	TGCGCCAGCAGCCACAGGGGGTTGGATAGCAATCAGCCCCAGCATTTT
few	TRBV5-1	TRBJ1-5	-	CASSLFGGLGEPQHF	TGCGCCAGCAGCTTGTTTGGAGGCCTGGGGGAGCCCCAGCATTTT
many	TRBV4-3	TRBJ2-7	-	CASSLGTRREQYF	TGCGCCAGCAGCCTAGGGACGCGGCGGGAGCAGTACTTC
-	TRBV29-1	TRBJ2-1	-	CSVPRGSYNEQFF	TGCAGCGTACCAAGAGGGTCCTACAATGAGCAGTTCTTC
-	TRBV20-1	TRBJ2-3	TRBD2	CSLTGLAGDRDTQYF	TGCAGCCTAACGGGACTAGCGGGGGATAGAGATACGCAGTATTTT
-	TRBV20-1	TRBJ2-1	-	CSARDPGGGEFF	TGCAGTGCTAGAGATCCGGGGGGCGGCGAGTTCTTC
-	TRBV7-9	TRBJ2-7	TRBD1	CASSFWTGGPYEQYF	TGTGCCAGCAGCTTCTGGACAGGGGGTCCCTACGAGCAGTACTTC
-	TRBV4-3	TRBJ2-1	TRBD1	CASRSVRGPGEQFF	TGCGCCAGCAGAAGTGTGAGGGGGCCTGGTGAGCAGTTCTTC
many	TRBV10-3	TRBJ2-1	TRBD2	CAIRGGSDPQNEQFF	TGTGCCATCAGGGGGGGGTCAGACCCCCAAAATGAGCAGTTCTTC
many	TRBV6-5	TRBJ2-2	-	CASSYLGRWFSDTGELFF	TGTGCCAGCAGTTACTTAGGGCGATGGTTCTCTGACACCGGGGAGCTGTTTTTT
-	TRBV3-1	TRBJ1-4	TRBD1	CASSQTQGPGLFF	TGTGCCAGCAGCCAAACACAGGGGCCAGGGCTGTTTTTT
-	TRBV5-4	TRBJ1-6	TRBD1	CASSLGQAINSPLHF	TGTGCCAGCAGCCTTGGACAGGCCATTAATTCACCCCTCCACTTT
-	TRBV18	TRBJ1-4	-	CASSPNRGTLATNEKLFF	TGTGCCAGCTCACCCAATCGGGGGACACTTGCAACTAATGAAAAACTGTTTTTT
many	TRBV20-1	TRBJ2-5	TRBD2	CSATLGGAGETQYF	TGCAGTGCTACCCTCGGGGGGGCCGGAGAGACCCAGTACTTC
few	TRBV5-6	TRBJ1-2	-	CASSLVAPNYGYTF	TGTGCCAGCAGCTTGGTGGCCCCTAACTATGGCTACACCTTC
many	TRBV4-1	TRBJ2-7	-	CASSPFKRQNIYEQYF	TGCGCCAGCAGCCCGTTCAAGAGACAGAATATTTACGAGCAGTACTTC
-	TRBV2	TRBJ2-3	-	CASSVISPDTQYF	TGTGCCAGCAGTGTTATTAGCCCAGATACGCAGTATTTT